The rows below give T cell receptor beta chains drawn from one sample of a study of blood T cell repertoires in COVID-19. The protocol was immunoSEQ multiplex PCR, while the TCRdb copy is restricted to in-frame clones and leaves out a portion. The data show 150,000 to 200,000 clones, 70% to 90% seen once. The specimen sequenced was peripheral blood. All receptors derive from a woman aged 80 or over in a cohort sampled during active or convalescent COVID-19. CDR3s include the opening cysteine and the closing phenylalanine or tryptophan. D genes are given only for firm matches. Size tells how often a clone was seen (once, few, many) or the class of an expanded clone, and some rows leave it out.

j_gene	v_gene	d_gene	abundance	CDR3aa	CDR3nt
TRBJ2-2	TRBV3-1/TRBV3-2	-	-	CASSQDPGGKTGELFF	TGTGCCAGCAGCCAAGATCCGGGCGGGAAGACCGGGGAGCTGTTTTTT
TRBJ1-3	TRBV5-4	-	-	CASSLPGMGGNTIYF	TGTGCCAGCAGCTTACCAGGGATGGGTGGAAACACCATATATTTT
TRBJ2-5	TRBV5-6	-	-	CASSLRGQETQYF	TGTGCCAGCAGCTTGCGGGGTCAAGAGACCCAGTACTTC
TRBJ1-2	TRBV7-2	-	-	CASSLNPPTGGYTF	TGTGCCAGCAGCTTAAATCCCCCTACCGGGGGCTACACCTTC
TRBJ2-2	TRBV7-9	-	-	CASSLDGRKNGELFF	TGTGCCAGCAGCTTAGACGGCAGGAAAAACGGGGAGCTGTTTTTT
TRBJ1-1	TRBV5-5	-	-	CASSFGGGFISEAFF	TGTGCCAGCAGCTTTGGGGGCGGCTTTATCTCTGAAGCTTTCTTT
TRBJ1-3	TRBV27	-	-	CASSAPGAGNTIYF	TGTGCCAGCAGTGCCCCAGGGGCTGGAAACACCATATATTTT
TRBJ2-7	TRBV11-3	TRBD1	few	CASSLELQGAWEQYF	TGTGCCAGCAGCTTAGAGTTGCAGGGGGCTTGGGAGCAGTACTTC
TRBJ2-5	TRBV3-1/TRBV3-2	-	-	CASSQEQQFGTQYF	TGTGCCAGCAGCCAAGAACAGCAGTTCGGGACCCAGTACTTC
TRBJ2-5	TRBV19	TRBD1	-	CASSMFRTGTGETQYF	TGTGCCAGTAGTATGTTTAGGACAGGGACGGGTGAGACCCAGTACTTC
TRBJ2-5	TRBV29-1	TRBD2	-	CSVASGASGRETQYF	TGCAGCGTTGCTTCGGGGGCTAGCGGGAGAGAGACCCAGTACTTC
TRBJ2-1	TRBV4-2	TRBD2	-	CASSHDLAGGPAYNEQFF	TGTGCCAGCAGCCATGATCTAGCGGGAGGGCCGGCCTACAATGAGCAGTTCTTC
TRBJ2-1	TRBV5-6	TRBD2	once	CASSLVQGGEQFF	TGTGCCAGCAGCTTGGTCCAGGGAGGGGAGCAGTTCTTC
TRBJ1-1	TRBV28	-	-	CASSLVDRTAEAFF	TGTGCCAGCAGTTTAGTCGACCGGACAGCTGAAGCTTTCTTT
TRBJ2-1	TRBV5-1	TRBD2	-	CASSSGLAEYNEQFF	TGCGCCAGCAGCTCGGGACTAGCGGAGTACAATGAGCAGTTCTTC
TRBJ2-7	TRBV12-3/TRBV12-4	-	-	CASSLAAEQYF	TGTGCCAGCAGTTTAGCGGCCGAGCAGTACTTC